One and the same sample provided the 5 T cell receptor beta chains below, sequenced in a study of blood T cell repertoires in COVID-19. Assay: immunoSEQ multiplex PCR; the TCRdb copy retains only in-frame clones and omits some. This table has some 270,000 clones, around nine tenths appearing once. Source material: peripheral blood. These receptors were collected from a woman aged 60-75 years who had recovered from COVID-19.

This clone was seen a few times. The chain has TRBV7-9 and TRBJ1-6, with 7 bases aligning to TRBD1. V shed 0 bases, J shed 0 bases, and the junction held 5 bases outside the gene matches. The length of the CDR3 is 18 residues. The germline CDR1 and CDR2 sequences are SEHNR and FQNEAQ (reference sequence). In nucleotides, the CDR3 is TGTGCCAGCAGCTTAGCAAGACAGGGACCCTCCTATAATTCACCCCTCCACTTT. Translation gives CASSLARQGPSYNSPLHF.

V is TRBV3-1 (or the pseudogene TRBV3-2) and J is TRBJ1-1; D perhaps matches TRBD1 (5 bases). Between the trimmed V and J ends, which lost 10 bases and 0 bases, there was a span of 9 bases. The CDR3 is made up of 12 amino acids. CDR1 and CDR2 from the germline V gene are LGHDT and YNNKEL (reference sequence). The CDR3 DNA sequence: TGTGCCACCAGAGGGGTGAACACTGAAGCTTTCTTT. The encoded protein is CATRGVNTEAFF.

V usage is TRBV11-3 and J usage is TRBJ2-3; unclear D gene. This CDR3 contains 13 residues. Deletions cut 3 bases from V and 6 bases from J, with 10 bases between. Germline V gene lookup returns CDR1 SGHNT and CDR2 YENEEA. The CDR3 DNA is TGTGCCAGCAGCTTGGCCTCGTGGGATACGCAGTATTTT. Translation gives CASSLASWDTQYF.

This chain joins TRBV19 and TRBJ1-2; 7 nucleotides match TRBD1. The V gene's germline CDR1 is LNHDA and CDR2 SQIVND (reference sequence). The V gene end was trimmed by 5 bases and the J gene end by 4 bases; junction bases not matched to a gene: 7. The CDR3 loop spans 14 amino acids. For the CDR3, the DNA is TGTGCCAGTAGTTCCGGGACAGTATTCTATGGCTACACCTTC. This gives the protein CASSSGTVFYGYTF.

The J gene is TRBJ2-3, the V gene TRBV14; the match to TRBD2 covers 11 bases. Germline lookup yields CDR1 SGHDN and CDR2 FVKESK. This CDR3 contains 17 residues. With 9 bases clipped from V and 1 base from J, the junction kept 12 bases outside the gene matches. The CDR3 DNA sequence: TGTGCCAGAAACCTTAGCGGGGGGGCCTTCGGCACAGATACGCAGTATTTT. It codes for CARNLSGGAFGTDTQYF.